These 21 T cell receptor beta chains came from one sample sequenced in a study of control samples from healthy donors and cancer patients. The table came from immunoSEQ multiplex PCR; TCRdb's copy has only in-frame clones and leaves some out. The sample includes 85,000 to 90,000 clones, roughly 86% of them seen just once. The sample comprised blood. The receptors here all came from a man aged 25 to 45 in good health.

The J gene is TRBJ1-6, the V gene TRBV6-1, with TRBD1 as a possible D gene (6 bases). The CDR3 totals 13 residues. V dropped 1 base and J dropped 9 bases, with 7 bases sitting between them. In germline, CDR1 is MNHNS, CDR2 SASEGT. CDR3 DNA: TGTGCCAGCAGTGAAGGGGGGCTTTCACCCCTCCACTTT. Protein product: CASSEGGLSPLHF.

The chain employs TRBV19 and TRBJ1-2; 7 bases are shared with TRBD1. CDR1 LNHDA and CDR2 SQIVND come from the germline V gene (reference sequence). The CDR3 spans 14 residues. V dropped 4 bases and J dropped 1; count of bases not matched to a gene: 3. CDR3 loop: CASSTDRDNYGYTF. In nucleotides, the CDR3 is TGTGCCAGTAGTACTGACAGGGATAACTATGGCTACACCTTC. The full variable domain, its missing parts supplied by reference TRBV19 and TRBJ1-2, is DGGITQSPKYLFRKEGQNVTLSCEQNLNHDAMYWYRQDPGQGLRLIYYSQIVNDFQKGDIAEGYSVSREKKESFPLTVTSAQKNPTAFYLCASSTDRDNYGYTFGSGTRLTVV.

V gene TRBV15 combines with J gene TRBJ2-7, with D perhaps TRBD1 or TRBD2 (5 bases each). Per the germline V gene, CDR1 is LNHNV and CDR2 is YYDKDF (reference sequence). CDR3 length: 13 amino acids. The V gene lost 3 bases and the J gene lost 2 bases, with 8 bases spanning the gap. This chain's CDR3 is CATSRGVAYEQYF. The CDR3 DNA sequence: TGTGCCACCAGCAGGGGGGTCGCCTACGAGCAGTACTTC.

Only one count was recorded for this clone. At the DNA level, this CDR3 is encoded by other sequences in the same sample as well. This chain links TRBV18 with TRBJ1-2; possible D gene TRBD1, 6 bases. V gave up 2 bases and J gave up 2 bases, with 6 bases separating them. Germline CDR1 KGHSH, CDR2 LQKENI. This CDR3 is 13 amino acids long. CDR3 nucleotide sequence: TGTGCCAGCTCACCAGACAGGAACTATGGCTACACCTTC. It translates to CASSPDRNYGYTF.

This chain connects TRBV19 to TRBJ2-1; possibly TRBD1 or TRBD2 for D (5 bases each). The CDR3 has 14 residues. Between the trimmed V and J ends, which lost 5 bases and 4 bases, there was a span of 12 bases. CDR1 and CDR2 from the germline V gene are LNHDA and SQIVND (reference sequence). The CDR3 DNA reads TGTGCCAGTAGTGTCGGGGACCCATACAATGAGCAGTTCTTC. This encodes CASSVGDPYNEQFF.

The CDR3 protein is CSANRGEILSTEAFF. DNA for the CDR3: TGCAGCGCCAACAGGGGCGAGATATTGAGCACTGAAGCTTTCTTT. This chain connects TRBV29-1 to TRBJ1-1; TRBD1 matches 7 bases. The CDR3 has 15 amino acids. Germline V lookup: CDR1 SQVTM, CDR2 ANQGSEA. The ends lost 7 bases at V and 4 bases at J; junction bases unmatched: 15.

This clone is a singleton in its sample. V and J are TRBV9 and TRBJ1-3; 8 nucleotides line up with TRBD1. This CDR3 region has 16 residues. Germline V gene data show CDR1 as SGDLS and CDR2 as YYNGEE. The J segment lost 2 bases and the V segment lost 3 bases, leaving 7 bases of the junction unmatched. Here the CDR3 DNA reads TGTGCCAGCAGCGGACAGGGGCAGCTCCCTGGAAACACCATATATTTT. Amino acid sequence: CASSGQGQLPGNTIYF.

The chain couples TRBV11-2 to TRBJ2-5; TRBD1 agrees at 7 bases. The CDR3 is 14 residues long. Trimming cost V 5 bases and J 5 bases; bases outside gene matches: 8. Germline V gene sequence: CDR1 SGHAT, CDR2 FQNNGV. CDR3 bases: TGTGCCAGCAGCCACCCCACAGGGGACGAGACCCAGTACTTC. It encodes CASSHPTGDETQYF.

J is TRBJ2-7 and V is TRBV21-1; the D call TRBD1 from the table was never checked on the DNA. TRBV21-1 constitutes a pseudogene. The CDR3 totals 17 residues. The CDR3 loop is CASSKQSPRDRGHEQYF. Written as DNA, the CDR3 is TGTGCCAGCAGCAAACAGTCCCCCCGGGACAGGGGCCACGAGCAGTACTTC.

The chain has TRBV12-3 or TRBV12-4 and TRBJ2-1; 7 bases are shared with TRBD2. After removal of 7 bases from V and 6 bases from J, the junction contained 3 bases not matched to a gene. The CDR3 sequence is 12 residues long. CDR3 sequence reads: CASNRGGNEQFF. The CDR3, as DNA: TGTGCCAGCAACCGCGGGGGCAATGAGCAGTTCTTC.

V and J are TRBV5-1 and TRBJ1-4; D unresolved. The germline CDR1 and CDR2 sequences are SGHRS and YFSETQ. The CDR3 is made up of 15 amino acids. V dropped 4 bases and J dropped 0 bases, with 10 bases sitting between them. In nucleotides, the CDR3 is TGCGCCAGCAGCCCTGGAACAGCAACTAATGAAAAACTGTTTTTT. It is translated as CASSPGTATNEKLFF.

The genes are TRBV7-9 and TRBJ1-6; 9 nucleotides match TRBD1. With V trimmed by 5 bases and J by 3 bases, 5 bases remained unmatched. Germline V gives CDR1 SEHNR, CDR2 FQNEAQ (reference sequence). The CDR3 consists of 16 residues. The CDR3 DNA follows: TGTGCCAGCAGCACGGAGGGACAGGGCTATAATTCACCCCTCCACTTT. Residues: CASSTEGQGYNSPLHF.

The J gene is TRBJ1-2, the V gene TRBV3-1 (or the pseudogene TRBV3-2); D not certain. The length of the CDR3 is 13 residues. Deletions cut 4 bases from V and 8 bases from J, with 14 bases between. CDR1 is LGHDT, CDR2 YNNKEL, per germline (reference sequence). CDR3 residues: CASSPASAGGYTF. The CDR3 DNA follows: TGTGCCAGCAGCCCCGCCTCGGCGGGAGGCTACACCTTC.

The rearrangement links TRBV5-3 to TRBJ1-2; 7 bases fit TRBD1. TRBV5-3 is sorted into the ORF group, with uncertain function. The ends lost 4 bases at V and 2 bases at J; junction bases unmatched: 8. CDR3 length equals 15 residues. In DNA form, the CDR3 reads TGTGCCAGAAGCAGGGGACAGCCCTGGAACTATGGCTACACCTTC. This sequence encodes CARSRGQPWNYGYTF.

The V and J genes are TRBV28 and TRBJ1-2; 10 nucleotides match TRBD1. The CDR3 covers 16 residues. Germline V gene data show CDR1 as MDHEN and CDR2 as SYDVKM. J was trimmed by 8 bases and V by 1 base; bases with no gene match: 10. The DNA for the CDR3 is TGTGCCAGCAGTTTATCGGGACAGGGGCCTCTGAGAGGCTACACCTTC. It is translated as CASSLSGQGPLRGYTF.

The gene calls are TRBV5-1 and TRBJ2-3; 12 bases are shared with TRBD1. Germline V gene data show CDR1 as SGHRS and CDR2 as YFSETQ. The V gene end was trimmed by 1 base and the J gene end by 2 bases; junction bases not matched to a gene: 5. CDR3 size: 17 residues. The CDR3 spells CASSLRGTGGSTDTQYF. Here the CDR3 DNA reads TGCGCCAGCAGCTTGAGGGGGACAGGGGGCTCCACAGATACGCAGTATTTT.

The J gene is TRBJ2-7, the V gene TRBV11-2, with 11 bases fitting TRBD1. The CDR3 sequence is 14 residues long. The germline V gene encodes CDR1 SGHAT and CDR2 FQNNGV. V trimming: 3 bases; J trimming: 3 bases; junction bases outside the gene matches: 1. The CDR3, as DNA: TGTGCCAGCAGCTTGGGGACAGGGGGCTACGAGCAGTACTTC. Protein: CASSLGTGGYEQYF.

The chain combines TRBV27 with TRBJ2-1; 14 nucleotides align to TRBD2. Germline V gives CDR1 MNHEY, CDR2 SMNVEV (reference sequence). With 4 bases clipped from V and 2 bases from J, the junction kept 7 bases outside the gene matches. This CDR3 has 18 amino acids. The CDR3 here is CASSSPPGLAGAYNEQFF. CDR3 coding DNA: TGTGCCAGCAGTTCCCCCCCGGGACTAGCGGGGGCCTACAATGAGCAGTTCTTC.

The chain uses TRBV5-4 and TRBJ1-6; D gene uncertain. The V gene lost 4 bases and the J gene lost 7 bases, with 9 bases spanning the gap. Germline CDR1 and CDR2: SGHNT and YYREEE (reference sequence). CDR3 size: 13 residues. The CDR3 protein is CASSLYKNSPLHF. In DNA, the CDR3 is TGTGCCAGCAGCCTATACAAGAATTCACCCCTCCACTTT.

This sequence joins TRBV11-3 and TRBJ2-3; D not certain. V lost 0 bases to trimming and J lost 0 bases, with 16 bases between them. There are 18 residues in the CDR3. Germline-derived CDR1 and CDR2 are SGHNT and YENEEA. Written as DNA, the CDR3 is TGTGCCAGCAGCTTAGATGGGTCTACCTCCCTTAGCACAGATACGCAGTATTTT. Protein sequence: CASSLDGSTSLSTDTQYF.

Worth noting for this clone: A read error is possible here, since a much larger clone lies one base away. This CDR3 is also generated by other DNA sequences in the sample. V usage is TRBV5-1 and J usage is TRBJ1-1, with TRBD1 matching over 11 bases. Germline V gene lookup returns CDR1 SGHRS and CDR2 YFSETQ. This CDR3 contains 14 residues. Germline trimming cut 4 bases from V and 4 bases from J; bases unmatched to any gene: 3. The CDR3 region has the DNA TGCGCCAGCAGCCCCGGGACAGGGGGCACTGAAGCTTTCTTT. Protein: CASSPGTGGTEAFF.